This T cell receptor (beta chain) was captured in a study of blood T cell repertoires in COVID-19. Turning to the study itself: The United States, Italy and Spain provided the acute and convalescent COVID-19 samples.

Sequenced by immunoSEQ multiplex PCR; TCRdb stores in-frame clones only, minus some. This sample has approximately 290,000 clones, with around nine tenths found just once. Germline V lookup: CDR1 MDHEN, CDR2 SYDVKM. The CDR3 extends over 15 amino acids. After removal of 4 bases from V and 1 base from J, the junction contained 5 bases not matched to a gene. This chain connects TRBV28 to TRBJ2-7; 9 bases fit TRBD1. The sequence came from a man younger than 40 with acute or convalescent COVID-19. The source material was peripheral blood. For the CDR3, the DNA is TGTGCCAGCAGTTCGCCTGGACAGGGGTCCTACGAGCAGTACTTC. Its translation: CASSSPGQGSYEQYF. The full variable domain, with the rest looked up from reference TRBV28 and TRBJ2-7, is DVKVTQSSRYLVKRTGEKVFLECVQDMDHENMFWYRQDPGLGLRLIYFSYDVKMKEKGDIPEGYSVSREKKERFSLILESASTNQTSMYLCASSSPGQGSYEQYFGPGTRLTVT.